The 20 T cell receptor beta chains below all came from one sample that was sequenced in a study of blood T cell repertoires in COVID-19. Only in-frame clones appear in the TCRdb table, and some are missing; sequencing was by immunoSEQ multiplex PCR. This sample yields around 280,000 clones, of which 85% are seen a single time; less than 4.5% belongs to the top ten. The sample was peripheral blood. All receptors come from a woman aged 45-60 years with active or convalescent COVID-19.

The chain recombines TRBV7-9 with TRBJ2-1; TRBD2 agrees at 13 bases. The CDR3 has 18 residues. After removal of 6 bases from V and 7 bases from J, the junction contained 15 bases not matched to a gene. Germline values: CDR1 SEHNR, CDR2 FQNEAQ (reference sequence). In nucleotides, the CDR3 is TGTGCCAGCAGTTTTAAGACTAGCGGGAGGAGGAGTGAGAATGAGCAGTTCTTC. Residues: CASSFKTSGRRSENEQFF.

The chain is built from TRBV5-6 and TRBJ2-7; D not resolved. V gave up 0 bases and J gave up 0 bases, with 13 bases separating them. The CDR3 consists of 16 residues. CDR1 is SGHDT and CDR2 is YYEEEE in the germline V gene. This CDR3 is CASSLEARHLSYEQYF. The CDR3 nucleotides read TGTGCCAGCAGCTTGGAGGCCAGACACCTCTCCTACGAGCAGTACTTC.

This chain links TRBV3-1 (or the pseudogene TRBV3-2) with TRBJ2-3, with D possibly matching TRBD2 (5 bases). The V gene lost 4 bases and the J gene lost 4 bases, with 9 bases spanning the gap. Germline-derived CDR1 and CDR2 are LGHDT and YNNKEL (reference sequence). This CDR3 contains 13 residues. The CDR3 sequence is CASSLQAADTQYF. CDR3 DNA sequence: TGTGCCAGCAGCCTACAAGCGGCAGATACGCAGTATTTT.

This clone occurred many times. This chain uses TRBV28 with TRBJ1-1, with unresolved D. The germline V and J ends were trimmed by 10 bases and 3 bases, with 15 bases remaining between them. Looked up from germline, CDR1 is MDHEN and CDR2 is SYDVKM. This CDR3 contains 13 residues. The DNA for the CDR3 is TGTGCCACCAGCGAGGGAGCCTACACTGAAGCTTTCTTT. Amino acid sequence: CATSEGAYTEAFF. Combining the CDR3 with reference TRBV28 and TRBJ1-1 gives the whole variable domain DVKVTQSSRYLVKRTGEKVFLECVQDMDHENMFWYRQDPGLGLRLIYFSYDVKMKEKGDIPEGYSVSREKKERFSLILESASTNQTSMYLCATSEGAYTEAFFGQGTRLTVV.

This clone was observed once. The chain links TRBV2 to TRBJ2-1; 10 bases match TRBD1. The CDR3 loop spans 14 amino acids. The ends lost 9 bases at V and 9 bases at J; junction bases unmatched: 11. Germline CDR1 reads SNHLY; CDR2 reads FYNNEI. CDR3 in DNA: TGTGCCAGTGCGGGGGACAGGGGTTCAGGTGAGCAGTTCTTC. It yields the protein CASAGDRGSGEQFF.

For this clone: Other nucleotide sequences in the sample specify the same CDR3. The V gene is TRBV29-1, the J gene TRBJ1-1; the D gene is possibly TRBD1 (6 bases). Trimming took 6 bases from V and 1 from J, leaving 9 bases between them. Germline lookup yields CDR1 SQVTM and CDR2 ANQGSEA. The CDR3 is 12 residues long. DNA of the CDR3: TGCAGCGTACAGGGTTGGAACACTGAAGCTTTCTTT. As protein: CSVQGWNTEAFF. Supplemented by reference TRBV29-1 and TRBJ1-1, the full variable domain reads SAVISQKPSRDICQRGTSLTIQCQVDSQVTMMFWYRQQPGQSLTLIATANQGSEATYESGFVIDKFPISRPNLTFSTLTVSNMSPEDSSIYLCSVQGWNTEAFFGQGTRLTVV.

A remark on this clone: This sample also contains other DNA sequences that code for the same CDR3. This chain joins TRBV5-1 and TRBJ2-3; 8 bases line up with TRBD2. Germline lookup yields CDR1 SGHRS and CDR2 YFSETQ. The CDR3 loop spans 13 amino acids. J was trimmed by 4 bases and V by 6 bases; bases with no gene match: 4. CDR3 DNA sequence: TGCGCCAGCAAGCGGGAGATCGCAGATACGCAGTATTTT. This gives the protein CASKREIADTQYF.

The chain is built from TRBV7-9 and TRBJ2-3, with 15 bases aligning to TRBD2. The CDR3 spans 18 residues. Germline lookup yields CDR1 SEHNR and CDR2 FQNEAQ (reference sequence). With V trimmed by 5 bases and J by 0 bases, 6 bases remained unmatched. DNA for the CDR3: TGTGCCAGCAGCCACCGGACTAGCGGGAGGGCGAGCACAGATACGCAGTATTTT. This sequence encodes CASSHRTSGRASTDTQYF.

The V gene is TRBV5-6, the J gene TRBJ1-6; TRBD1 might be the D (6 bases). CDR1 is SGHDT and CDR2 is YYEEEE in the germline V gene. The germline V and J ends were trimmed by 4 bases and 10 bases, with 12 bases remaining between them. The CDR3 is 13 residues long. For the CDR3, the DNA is TGTGCCAGCAGCCGGGACACTTTCTCACCCCTCCACTTT. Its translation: CASSRDTFSPLHF.

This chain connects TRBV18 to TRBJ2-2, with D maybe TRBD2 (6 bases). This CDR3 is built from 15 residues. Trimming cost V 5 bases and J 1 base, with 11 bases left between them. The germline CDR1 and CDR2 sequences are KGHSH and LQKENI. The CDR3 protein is CASSSVGRNTGELFF. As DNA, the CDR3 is TGTGCCAGCTCAAGTGTCGGGAGGAACACCGGGGAGCTGTTTTTT.

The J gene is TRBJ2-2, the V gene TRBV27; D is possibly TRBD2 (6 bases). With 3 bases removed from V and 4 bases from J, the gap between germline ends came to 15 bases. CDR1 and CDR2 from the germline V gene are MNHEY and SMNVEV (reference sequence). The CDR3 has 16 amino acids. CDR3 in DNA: TGTGCCAGCAGTTTCCAGGTCCCGGGGGTCACCGGGGAGCTGTTTTTT. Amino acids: CASSFQVPGVTGELFF.

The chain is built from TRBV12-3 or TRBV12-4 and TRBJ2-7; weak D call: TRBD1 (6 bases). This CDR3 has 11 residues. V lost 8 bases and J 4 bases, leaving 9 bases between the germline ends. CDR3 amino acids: CASGGLYEQYF. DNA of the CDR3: TGTGCCAGCGGGGGCCTTTACGAGCAGTACTTC.

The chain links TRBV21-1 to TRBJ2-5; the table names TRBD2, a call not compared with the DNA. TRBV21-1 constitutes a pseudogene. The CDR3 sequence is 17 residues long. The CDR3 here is CASSKAGVWGRGETQYF. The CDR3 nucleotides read TGTGCCAGCAGCAAAGCGGGAGTTTGGGGCCGGGGGGAGACCCAGTACTTC.

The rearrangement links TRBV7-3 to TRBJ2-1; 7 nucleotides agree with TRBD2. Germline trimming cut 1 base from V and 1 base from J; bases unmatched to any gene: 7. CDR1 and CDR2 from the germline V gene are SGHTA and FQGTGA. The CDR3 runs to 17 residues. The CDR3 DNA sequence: TGTGCCAGCAGCTTAAATCCGGGAGGAGGGTCCTACAATGAGCAGTTCTTC. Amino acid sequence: CASSLNPGGGSYNEQFF.

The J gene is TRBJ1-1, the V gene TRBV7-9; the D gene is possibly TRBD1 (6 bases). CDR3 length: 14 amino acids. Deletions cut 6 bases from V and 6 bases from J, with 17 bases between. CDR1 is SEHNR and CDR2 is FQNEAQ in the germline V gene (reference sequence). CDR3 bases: TGTGCCAGCAGGCCGCCCGGGACAAACGCTGAAGCTTTCTTT. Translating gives CASRPPGTNAEAFF.

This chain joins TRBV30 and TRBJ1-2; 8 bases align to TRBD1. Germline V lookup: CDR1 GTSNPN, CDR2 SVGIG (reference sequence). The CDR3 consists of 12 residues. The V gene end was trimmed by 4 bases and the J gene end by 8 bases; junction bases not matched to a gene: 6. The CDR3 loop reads CAWTADRDGYTF. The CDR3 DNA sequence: TGTGCCTGGACCGCGGACAGGGACGGCTACACCTTC.

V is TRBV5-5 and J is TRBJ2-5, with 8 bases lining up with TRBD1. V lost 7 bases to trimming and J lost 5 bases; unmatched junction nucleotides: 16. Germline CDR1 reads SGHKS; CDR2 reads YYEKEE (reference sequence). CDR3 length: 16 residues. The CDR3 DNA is TGTGCCAGCGGTGGAGGCAGGACAGGGAATTGGGAGACCCAGTACTTC. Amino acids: CASGGGRTGNWETQYF.

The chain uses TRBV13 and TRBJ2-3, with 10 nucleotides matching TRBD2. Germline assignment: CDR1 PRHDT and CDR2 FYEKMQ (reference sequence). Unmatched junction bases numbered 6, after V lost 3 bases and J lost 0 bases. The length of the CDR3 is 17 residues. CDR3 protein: CASSFAQLAGSTDTQYF. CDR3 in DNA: TGTGCCAGCAGCTTCGCCCAACTAGCGGGGAGCACAGATACGCAGTATTTT.

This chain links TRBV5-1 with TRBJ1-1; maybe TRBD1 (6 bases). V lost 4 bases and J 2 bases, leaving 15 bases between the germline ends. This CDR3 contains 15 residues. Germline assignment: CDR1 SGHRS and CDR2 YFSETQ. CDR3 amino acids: CASSPQGGVNTEAFF. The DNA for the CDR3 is TGCGCCAGCAGCCCCCAAGGGGGTGTTAACACTGAAGCTTTCTTT. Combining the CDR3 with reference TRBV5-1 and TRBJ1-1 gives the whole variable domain KAGVTQTPRYLIKTRGQQVTLSCSPISGHRSVSWYQQTPGQGLQFLFEYFSETQRNKGNFPGRFSGRQFSNSRSEMNVSTLELGDSALYLCASSPQGGVNTEAFFGQGTRLTVV.

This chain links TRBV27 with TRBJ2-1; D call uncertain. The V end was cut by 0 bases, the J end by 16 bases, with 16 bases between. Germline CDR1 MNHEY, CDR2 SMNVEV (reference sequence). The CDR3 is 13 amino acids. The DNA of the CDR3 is TGTGCCAGCAGTTTATCAATGGAGAGTCGCTATTTCTTC. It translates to CASSLSMESRYFF.